The rows below give T cell receptor beta chains drawn from one sample of a study of Graves' ophthalmopathy and Graves' hyperthyroidism. One entry per CDR3 protein, called by TCRdb with MiXCR from the multiplex PCR reads. The profile shows roughly 610,000 distinct CDR3 sequences, approximately 22% of them singletons. Input material: peripheral blood. The origin of the receptors is a woman aged 18-29 years with stable Graves' hyperthyroidism. Some clones in this sample may be carry-over from other donors' samples. CDR3s include the opening cysteine and the closing phenylalanine or tryptophan. D genes are given only for firm matches. Clone size is given for some rows only: seen once, a few or many times, or a class if the clone is expanded.

clone size | J gene | D gene | V gene | CDR3 length | CDR3 DNA | CDR3 protein
many | TRBJ2-7 | . | TRBV19 | 14 | TGTGCCAGTAGTAGCGTTGGAGCAGGCTACGAGCAGTACTTC | CASSSVGAGYEQYF
few | TRBJ1-1 | TRBD1 | TRBV7-2 | 14 | TGTGCCAGTAAACAGGGGGGAGGGGACACTGAAGCTTTCTTT | CASKQGGGDTEAFF
many | TRBJ2-7 | TRBD1 | TRBV2 | 13 | TGTGCCAGCAGCCCAGGGGGCTTAACCGAGCAGTACTTC | CASSPGGLTEQYF
many | TRBJ2-5 | TRBD1 | TRBV19 | 15 | TGTGCCAGTAGTAGGGACAGGGCGAAAGGAGAGACCCAGTACTTC | CASSRDRAKGETQYF
many | TRBJ1-2 | . | TRBV6-1 | 12 | TGTGCCAGCAGTGATTTAGGTGATGGCTACACCTTC | CASSDLGDGYTF
few | TRBJ2-2 | . | TRBV24-1 | 16 | TGTGCCACCAGTTCACGGGGGCGCCGGAACACCGGGGAGCTGTGTTTT | CATSSRGRRNTGELCF
. | TRBJ2-7 | . | TRBV11-2 | 15 | TGTGCCAGCAGCTTATCTACAGCAGTCTCCTACGAGCAGTACTTC | CASSLSTAVSYEQYF
many | TRBJ2-7 | TRBD2 | TRBV28 | 17 | TGTGCCAGCATTAATCATCGGCGGGAGCGCCGGTTCTACGAGCAGTACTTC | CASINHRRERRFYEQYF
. | TRBJ1-2 | TRBD1 | TRBV7-2 | 15 | TGTGCCAGCAGCTTTTTTGGGACAGGGAGCTATGGCTACACCTTC | CASSFFGTGSYGYTF
. | TRBJ2-5 | . | TRBV28 | 16 | TGTGCCAGCAGTTTATTGACCCTTTTGGGGCAAGAGACCCAGTACTTC | CASSLLTLLGQETQYF
many | TRBJ2-7 | . | TRBV7-2 | 9 | TGTGCCAGCAGCTTAGACACGTACTTC | CASSLDTYF
. | TRBJ2-7 | . | TRBV7-9 | 14 | TGTGCCAGCAGCCCCCGGGACGCCCACTACGAGCAGTACTTC | CASSPRDAHYEQYF
once | TRBJ2-5 | TRBD2 | TRBV20-1 | 16 | TGCAGTGCTAGATCCGATCGCGGGGGGGTCCGAGAGACCCAGTACTTC | CSARSDRGGVRETQYF
many | TRBJ2-5 | TRBD2 | TRBV27 | 14 | TGTGCCAGTAGACCGGGAGGGTGGTATGAGACCCAGTACTTC | CASRPGGWYETQYF
few | TRBJ2-7 | TRBD2 | TRBV6-2/TRBV6-3 | 15 | TGTGCCAGCAGCCCCGATAGCGGGGTCCCCGGGAAGCAGTACTTC | CASSPDSGVPGKQYF
few | TRBJ2-5 | . | TRBV12-3/TRBV12-4 | 14 | TGTGCCAGCAGTTGGTTTCCGGGGGCGGAGACCCAGTACTTC | CASSWFPGAETQYF
many | TRBJ2-7 | . | TRBV29-1 | 12 | TGCAGCGTTGCAGGGATCGGCTACGAGCAGTACTTC | CSVAGIGYEQYF
few | TRBJ2-5 | TRBD1 | TRBV2 | 15 | TGTGCCAGCAGCGGACCCGGGACAGGAACAGAGACCCAGTACTTC | CASSGPGTGTETQYF
many | TRBJ2-7 | . | TRBV6-5 | 14 | TGTGCCAGCAGTTACTCGAACAGGCTGAACGAGCAGTACTTC | CASSYSNRLNEQYF
many | TRBJ2-5 | . | TRBV6-5 | 16 | TGTGCCAGCAGTTACTCGCCCAGCGCCCTTCAAGAGACCCAGTACTTC | CASSYSPSALQETQYF
. | TRBJ2-6 | . | TRBV5-1 | 15 | TGCGCCAGCAGCTTGTCTTCGGCTGGGGCCAACGTCCTGACTTTC | CASSLSSAGANVLTF
many | TRBJ1-5 | . | TRBV6-2/TRBV6-3 | 15 | TGTGCCAGCAGCCCTACGGGGGGGGCTAGGCAGCCCCAGCATTTT | CASSPTGGARQPQHF
many | TRBJ2-7 | TRBD1 | TRBV28 | 13 | TGTGCCAGTGAGGGGGCGAGCTCCTACGAGCAGTACTTC | CASEGASSYEQYF
. | TRBJ1-1 | . | TRBV20-1 | 13 | TGCAGTGCCGGGGAGGGCGCCCACACTGAAGCTTTCTTT | CSAGEGAHTEAFF
. | TRBJ2-7 | . | TRBV5-1 | 14 | TGCGCCAGCAGCTTGAACACGGACACCTACGAGCAGTACTTC | CASSLNTDTYEQYF
few | TRBJ1-1 | . | TRBV12-3/TRBV12-4 | 13 | TGTGCCAGCACGGTATGGGGGGACACTGAAGCTTTCTTT | CASTVWGDTEAFF
many | TRBJ2-7 | . | TRBV11-2 | 11 | TGTGCCAGCAGCTCGGGGTACGAGCAGTACTTC | CASSSGYEQYF